This T cell receptor (beta chain) emerged from a study of T-cell memory formation after mild COVID-19 (TCRdb year 2021). Notes on the research overall: TCR sequence clusters from the two donors were largely donor specific. T-cell clones expanding and contracting after mild COVID-19 in two donors were tracked by longitudinal TCRalpha and TCRbeta repertoire sequencing. Two young, previously healthy adult volunteers made up the cohort, one male and one female.

From a lookup of the germline V gene, CDR1 and CDR2 are MNHEY and SVGAGI. Including cysteine and phenylalanine, the CDR3 has 16 amino acids. Kept here is only the CDR3 DNA, which spans 48 bases and is read in frame from base 1. Trimmed from V: 0 bases; trimmed from J: 6 bases; junction bases lacking a gene match: 10. Ficoll-Paque density gradient centrifugation was the method used to isolate PBMCs. Paper-wide results and their limitations: The detection of some responding clones in pre-infection memory suggests that pre-existing cross-reactive memory T cells joined the SARS-CoV-2 response. The study included only a couple of mild cases, and larger cohorts that include severe cases with pre-infection samples were judged to be necessary. Whether the second-wave clones peaking on day 37 were SARS-CoV-2 specific was not confirmed. Clones contracting from day 15 to 85 had balanced CD4/CD8 phenotypes, while a second wave expanding from day 15 to 37 was biased towards CD4+. Contracting CD4+ clones turned up mainly in the CM and EM memory subsets, whereas EMRA was where CD8+ clones were enriched.

Data came from an Illumina NovaSeq 6000. cDNA libraries for TCRalpha and TCRbeta were prepared by 5'RACE using constant-segment primers, with sample barcodes and unique molecular identifiers added. Trizol reagent was used to extract RNA from every sample. The libraries were amplified in two PCR steps, and the second step added a second sample barcode and Illumina TruSeq adapters. The libraries were sequenced on an Illumina NovaSeq using 2 x 150 bp paired-end reads. Per the original workflow: Reads were demultiplexed and collapsed into UMI-guided consensus sequences with migec v1.2.7. Using mixcr v2.1.11, UMI consensuses were aligned to TRA and TRB V and J templates and then assembled into clonotypes. A clonotype was counted as expanded or contracted only when both edgeR and NoisET called the clonotype significant, with the noise models trained on biological replicates. edgeR calls used a false discovery rate-adjusted p below 0.01 and a log2 fold-change threshold of 1. As an exploratory analysis of dynamics, PCA with hierarchical clustering was applied to max-normalized trajectories of the 1000 most abundant clonotypes. Each responding clone was given a CD4 or CD8 phenotype based on the CD4+ and CD8+ repertoires, which had been sequenced separately. TCRdb handled the public reads itself, with Q25 trimming in fastp and clone calling in MiXCR, and kept productive beta chains. Rows matching on CDR3 protein sequence are summarized as one entry with the most common DNA and genes. TCRdb, not the original authors, processed these V and J calls. The sample table contains approximately 340,000 distinct CDR3 sequences; only one count was recorded for over 10% of them. The biggest ten clones account for about 22% of the sample.

This clonotype was detected only once. Its antigen target is currently unknown. No per-base quality is available; no much larger clone lies one base away. One read yields weak evidence. Sequences were obtained from PBMCs or a T cell subset sorted from them (not recorded which). This TCR derives from a young man who had mild COVID-19 (a few samples of this study predate the infection). The sample titles of this study are shuffled in the database, so cell type and time point are left out; the donor was told from shared clones. The rearrangement combines TRBV6-5 with TRBJ1-1, with 7 middle bases fitting TRBD1. The CDR3: CASSYSWRGRFPEAFF. Read as DNA, the sequence is TGTGCCAGCAGTTACTCGTGGAGGGGGCGATTTCCTGAAGCTTTCTTT.